The 21 T cell receptor beta chains presented below share a single source sample, sequenced in a study of T cells in Graves' hyperthyroidism and ophthalmopathy. What was amplified from RNA transcripts were TCR beta CDR3 regions. The study used the HTBI primer set for a first-round RT-PCR of the TCR CDR3. TCRdb re-analysed the multiplex PCR reads in MiXCR, keeping a single row per CDR3 protein. The data hold under 600,000 distinct CDR3 sequences, with more than 15% observed a single time. The specimen was blood. The receptors were sampled from a middle-aged woman with Graves' ophthalmopathy.

A few counts support this clonotype. The J gene is TRBJ1-3, the V gene TRBV4-1; D is unclear. CDR1 is MGHRA, CDR2 YSYEKL, per germline. This CDR3 is built from 16 residues. V was trimmed by 5 bases and J by 4 bases, leaving 18 bases between them. The CDR3 coding sequence is TGCGCCAGCAGCTTCTACACGCCCGTCTTCGGAAACACCATATATTTT. It codes for CASSFYTPVFGNTIYF.

The chain combines TRBV20-1 with TRBJ2-7; no clear D. The V gene's germline CDR1 is DFQATT and CDR2 SNEGSKA (reference sequence). The CDR3 runs 14 residues. V lost 6 bases and J 1 base, leaving 16 bases between the germline ends. CDR3 protein: CSAQEFELSYEQYF. In nucleotides, the CDR3 is TGCAGTGCCCAAGAGTTCGAGTTATCCTACGAGCAGTACTTC.

The chain carries TRBV7-9 and TRBJ2-7; either TRBD1 or TRBD2 may supply D (6 bases each). Germline assignment: CDR1 SEHNR and CDR2 FQNEAQ (reference sequence). Between the trimmed V and J ends, which lost 0 bases and 6 bases, there was a span of 9 bases. The CDR3 runs to 13 residues. The CDR3 loop is CASSLAGGPEQYF. CDR3 bases: TGTGCCAGCAGCTTAGCAGGGGGGCCCGAGCAGTACTTC.

The rearrangement uses TRBV5-1 and TRBJ2-5, with D tentatively TRBD1 or TRBD2 (6 bases each). The CDR3 length is 14 residues. CDR1 is SGHRS, CDR2 YFSETQ, per germline. The V end was cut by 4 bases, the J end by 5 bases, with 15 bases between. CDR3 sequence reads: CASSGVGGLETQYF. CDR3 nucleotides: TGCGCCAGCAGCGGCGTTGGGGGGCTGGAGACCCAGTACTTC.

The table lists this clonotype with a few counts. The genes are TRBV6-2 or TRBV6-3 and TRBJ2-2; the D gene is possibly TRBD1 (5 bases). There are 14 residues in the CDR3. V was shortened by 6 bases and J by 6 bases, with 14 bases between the two germline ends. Germline lookup yields CDR1 MNHEY and CDR2 SVGEGT. The CDR3, as DNA: TGTGCCAGCAGCGGACCCTCCAGGGCCGGGGAGCTGTTTTTT. This gives the protein CASSGPSRAGELFF.

This chain connects TRBV19 to TRBJ2-1, with 8 bases fitting TRBD2. This CDR3 comprises 14 residues. V was pared by 10 bases and J by 6 bases, with 11 bases of the junction left unmatched. Germline V lookup: CDR1 LNHDA, CDR2 SQIVND (reference sequence). The CDR3 nucleotides are TGTGCCACCCACCCTGACGCGGGGGGCAATGAGCAGTTCTTC. Encoded protein: CATHPDAGGNEQFF. Full variable domain (rest looked up from reference TRBV19 and TRBJ2-1): DGGITQSPKYLFRKEGQNVTLSCEQNLNHDAMYWYRQDPGQGLRLIYYSQIVNDFQKGDIAEGYSVSREKKESFPLTVTSAQKNPTAFYLCATHPDAGGNEQFFGPGTRLTVL.

This clonotype appeared a few times. The J gene is TRBJ2-1, the V gene TRBV20-1; 7 bases agree with TRBD2. The ends lost 5 bases at V and 5 bases at J; junction bases unmatched: 12. CDR1 is DFQATT, CDR2 SNEGSKA, per germline (reference sequence). The CDR3 consists of 15 residues. The CDR3 reads CSAPWGGPRHNEQFF. The CDR3 DNA reads as TGCAGTGCTCCCTGGGGGGGACCCCGGCACAATGAGCAGTTCTTC.

This clonotype was seen a handful of times. The DNA of the CDR3 is TGTGCCAGCAGCTCCGAGGGGGGCGTCTCCTACAATGAGCAGTTCTTC. This gives the protein CASSSEGGVSYNEQFF. This rearrangement joins TRBV5-5 to TRBJ2-1; TRBD1 or TRBD2 may be the D gene (6 bases each). The CDR3 contains 16 residues. Trimming took 3 bases from V and 0 from J, leaving 13 bases between them. In germline, CDR1 is SGHKS, CDR2 YYEKEE (reference sequence).

There are many counts of this clonotype. This sequence joins TRBV27 and TRBJ1-1, with 9 bases identical to TRBD1. This CDR3 spans 17 amino acids. Per germline, CDR1 MNHEY and CDR2 SMNVEV (reference sequence). V lost 7 bases to trimming and J lost 1 base; unmatched junction nucleotides: 13. CDR3: CASNFLYRGRENTEAFF. The CDR3, as DNA: TGTGCCAGCAATTTCCTCTACAGGGGGCGGGAGAACACTGAAGCTTTCTTT.

This clonotype has a handful of counts. The V call is TRBV12-3 or TRBV12-4, the J call TRBJ2-4; tentative D call: TRBD1 (6 bases). Trimming removed 2 bases at V and 1 base at J, with 12 bases between. The CDR3 contains 16 residues. The CDR3 protein is CASSLSGQFAKNIQYF. CDR3 DNA: TGTGCCAGCAGTTTATCCGGACAGTTCGCCAAAAACATTCAGTACTTC.

This clonotype was seen a few times. The V and J genes are TRBV6-1 and TRBJ2-2; TRBD1 matches 10 bases. The CDR3 is made up of 15 amino acids. CDR1 and CDR2 from the germline V gene are MNHNS and SASEGT. Trimming took 5 bases from V and 7 from J; bases not matched to a gene: 7. CDR3 loop: CASSLRQGAIGELFF. CDR3 in DNA: TGTGCCAGCAGTTTAAGACAGGGGGCGATCGGGGAGCTGTTTTTT.

This clonotype showed up just a few times. This chain joins TRBV2 and TRBJ2-5; TRBD2 is a possible D gene (6 bases). The V end was cut by 6 bases, the J end by 1 base, with 12 bases between. Germline CDR1 SNHLY, CDR2 FYNNEI. The CDR3 loop spans 14 amino acids. The CDR3 DNA sequence: TGTGCCAGCAGACTCGGACTACTCCAAGAGACCCAGTACTTC. Translated: CASRLGLLQETQYF.

In this sample, this clonotype turned up many times. The chain links TRBV10-3 to TRBJ1-1, with 7 nucleotides matching TRBD1. V shed 6 bases and J 3 bases; nucleotides not matched to a gene: 13. There are 16 residues in the CDR3. Germline V gene sequence: CDR1 ENHRY, CDR2 SYGVKD. The CDR3 DNA sequence: TGTGCCATCAGAGCCTACCTGACAGGGTTGGACACTGAAGCTTTCTTT. It yields the protein CAIRAYLTGLDTEAFF.

This clonotype came up many times. The chain joins TRBV20-1 to TRBJ2-3, with 7 bases fitting TRBD2. Trimming at V came to 0 bases and at J to 2 bases, leaving 5 bases not matched to a gene. The germline CDR1 and CDR2 sequences are DFQATT and SNEGSKA (reference sequence). This CDR3 comprises 15 residues. CDR3: CSARDREDLTDTQYF. As DNA, the CDR3 is TGCAGTGCTAGAGATCGGGAGGACCTCACAGATACGCAGTATTTT.

This clonotype was observed many times. The rearrangement uses TRBV10-3 and TRBJ2-7; D gene unclear. Per the germline V gene, CDR1 is ENHRY and CDR2 is SYGVKD. Trimming took 2 bases from V and 4 from J, leaving 6 bases between them. This CDR3 contains 12 residues. CDR3 sequence (DNA): TGTGCCATCAGTGAGAGGAAGTACGAGCAGTACTTC. It encodes CAISERKYEQYF.

This clonotype was counted ten times or more. The rearrangement links TRBV3-1 to TRBJ2-3; the D is unclear. Germline V gives CDR1 LGHDT, CDR2 YNNKEL (reference sequence). V was shortened by 4 bases and J by 4 bases, with 3 bases between the two germline ends. The CDR3 length is 11 residues. CDR3 protein: CASSRADTQYF. The CDR3 bases are TGTGCCAGCAGCCGCGCAGATACGCAGTATTTT.

This clonotype was seen many times. The chain joins TRBV11-2 to TRBJ2-7, with D maybe TRBD1 (7 bases). V shed 5 bases and J shed 6 bases, with 20 bases lying between them. The CDR3 runs 15 residues. CDR1 is SGHAT, CDR2 FQNNGV, per germline. This CDR3 reads CASSPTTGRLLEQYF. The DNA for the CDR3 is TGTGCCAGCAGCCCAACGACAGGGAGGTTACTCGAGCAGTACTTC. The entire variable domain, with the rest obtained from reference TRBV11-2 and TRBJ2-7, is as follows: EAGVAQSPRYKIIEKRQSVAFWCNPISGHATLYWYQQILGQGPKLLIQFQNNGVVDDSQLPKDRFSAERLKGVDSTLKIQPAKLEDSAVYLCASSPTTGRLLEQYFGPGTRLTVT.

This clonotype was observed many times. V gene TRBV28 combines with J gene TRBJ2-7; 7 bases are a match to TRBD1. The J segment lost 0 bases and the V segment lost 5 bases, leaving 4 bases of the junction unmatched. The CDR3 is made up of 14 amino acids. In germline, CDR1 is MDHEN, CDR2 SYDVKM. CDR3 sequence: CASSGQGVSYEQYF. The CDR3 DNA follows: TGTGCCAGCAGTGGTCAGGGGGTCTCCTACGAGCAGTACTTC.

The sample holds many counts of this clonotype. V gene TRBV18 combines with J gene TRBJ1-5, with D perhaps TRBD1 (5 bases). This CDR3 comprises 14 residues. Trimming pared 2 bases from V and 6 bases from J, leaving 11 bases between. Germline-derived CDR1 and CDR2 are KGHSH and LQKENI. The DNA of the CDR3 is TGTGCCAGCTCACCAGCCAGGGCTACTCAGCCCCAGCATTTT. Protein: CASSPARATQPQHF.

This clonotype was recorded many times. The V call is TRBV30, the J call TRBJ1-6, with D maybe TRBD1 (6 bases). The CDR3 has 14 residues. From germline, CDR1 is GTSNPN and CDR2 SVGIG (reference sequence). V lost 0 bases and J lost 7, with 10 bases in between. The CDR3 region is CAWSVWTENSPLHF. DNA of the CDR3: TGTGCCTGGAGTGTTTGGACAGAAAATTCACCCCTCCACTTT.

This clonotype was counted between two and nine times. The chain recombines TRBV9 with TRBJ2-3, with 7 bases that match TRBD2. Looked up from germline, CDR1 is SGDLS and CDR2 is YYNGEE. This CDR3 has 14 residues. With V trimmed by 1 base and J by 6 bases, 5 bases remained unmatched. The CDR3 sequence: CASSVLAETDTQYF. CDR3 in DNA: TGTGCCAGCAGCGTACTAGCGGAGACGGATACGCAGTATTTT. The full variable domain, rest sourced from reference TRBV9 and TRBJ2-3, is DSGVTQTPKHLITATGQRVTLRCSPRSGDLSVYWYQQSLDQGLQFLIQYYNGEERAKGNILERFSAQQFPDLHSELNLSSLELGDSALYFCASSVLAETDTQYFGPGTRLTVL.